These 5 T cell receptor beta chains share one sample of origin, sequenced in a study of CD8 T cells in ankylosing spondylitis. Regarding the study as a whole: One TCR beta motif, made up of seven to nine highly homologous variants, appeared characteristic of ankylosing spondylitis blood.

Which antigens these TCRs recognize remains unknown. TCRdb used MiXCR to reprocess the 5' RACE reads, holding one entry per CDR3 protein. The table shows around 490,000 distinct CDR3 sequences, with roughly 5.2% occurring only once. Sequencing was performed on blood, either unsorted or a sorted T cell fraction (not recorded which). These receptors were taken from a male donor with ankylosing spondylitis.

Turning to this clonotype: At one end the junction does not follow the germline gene, possibly because of a read error. The chain joins TRBV5-4 to TRBJ2-6, with D perhaps TRBD1 or TRBD2 (5 bases each). This CDR3 has 17 residues. Germline-derived CDR1 and CDR2 are SGHNT and YYREEE (reference sequence). The CDR3 reads CASSLLGDSPGAIVLTF. The DNA for the CDR3 is TGTGCCAGCAGCTTGTTGGGAGACAGCCCTGGGGCCATCGTCCTGACTTTC.

Ten or more counts support this clonotype. The chain carries TRBV7-8 and TRBJ2-7, with 9 bases lining up with TRBD1. Looked up from germline, CDR1 is SGHVS and CDR2 is FQNEAQ. V gave up 0 bases and J gave up 2 bases; unmatched junction bases: 17. The CDR3 is 20 residues long. CDR3 sequence reads: CASSLANRDRDKKRAYEQYF. For the CDR3, the DNA is TGTGCCAGCAGCTTAGCAAACCGGGACAGGGATAAGAAAAGGGCCTACGAGCAGTACTTC.

This clonotype was detected ten times or more. This chain uses TRBV29-1 with TRBJ1-1; D is uncertain. This CDR3 has 10 amino acids. Trimming took off 5 bases at V and 5 bases at J, with 6 bases between the two ends. Germline CDR1 and CDR2: SQVTM and ANQGSEA. The CDR3 DNA reads as TGCAGCGTTACTAAGACTGAAGCTTTCTTT. It encodes CSVTKTEAFF.

This clonotype showed up many times. V usage is TRBV28 and J usage is TRBJ2-7, with D perhaps assigned TRBD1 or TRBD2 (6 bases each). The V gene lost 1 base and the J gene lost 2 bases, with 15 bases spanning the gap. CDR3 length: 16 amino acids. Germline loops: CDR1 MDHEN, CDR2 SYDVKM. This CDR3 is CASSLFRGRNAYEQYF. In DNA form, the CDR3 reads TGTGCCAGCAGTTTATTTCGGGGGCGAAATGCCTACGAGCAGTACTTC.

This clonotype was detected many times. The chain employs TRBV20-1 and TRBJ2-3, with TRBD1 matching 7 bases. Unmatched junction bases numbered 13, after V lost 6 bases and J lost 1 base. Germline loops: CDR1 DFQATT, CDR2 SNEGSKA (reference sequence). The CDR3 spans 16 residues. The CDR3, as DNA: TGCAGTGCCGCCGACAGGGCAGGTGTCGGCACAGATACGCAGTATTTT. Translating gives CSAADRAGVGTDTQYF.